The present entry profiles one T cell receptor (beta chain) with its context. Its target is unknown. The CDR3 is 12 amino acids. V lost 10 bases and J lost 7, with 14 bases in between. Germline CDR1 reads MNHEY; CDR2 reads SMNVEV (reference sequence). Sequencing used immunoSEQ multiplex PCR; TCRdb keeps in-frame clones, though not all of them. The repertoire holds under 20,000 clones, with around 80% as singletons. The entry originates in a study of T cells and Merkel cell carcinoma outcomes. General observations from the study: In Merkel cell carcinoma, repertoire and T-cell density reportedly predicted outcomes.

The receptor comes from a human donor with Merkel cell carcinoma. The sequencing sample was made of tumor tissue from Merkel cell carcinoma. The genes are TRBV27 and TRBJ1-5; D gene unclear. The CDR3 protein is CATANGWQPQHF. As DNA, the CDR3 is TGTGCCACAGCAAACGGCTGGCAGCCCCAGCATTTT.